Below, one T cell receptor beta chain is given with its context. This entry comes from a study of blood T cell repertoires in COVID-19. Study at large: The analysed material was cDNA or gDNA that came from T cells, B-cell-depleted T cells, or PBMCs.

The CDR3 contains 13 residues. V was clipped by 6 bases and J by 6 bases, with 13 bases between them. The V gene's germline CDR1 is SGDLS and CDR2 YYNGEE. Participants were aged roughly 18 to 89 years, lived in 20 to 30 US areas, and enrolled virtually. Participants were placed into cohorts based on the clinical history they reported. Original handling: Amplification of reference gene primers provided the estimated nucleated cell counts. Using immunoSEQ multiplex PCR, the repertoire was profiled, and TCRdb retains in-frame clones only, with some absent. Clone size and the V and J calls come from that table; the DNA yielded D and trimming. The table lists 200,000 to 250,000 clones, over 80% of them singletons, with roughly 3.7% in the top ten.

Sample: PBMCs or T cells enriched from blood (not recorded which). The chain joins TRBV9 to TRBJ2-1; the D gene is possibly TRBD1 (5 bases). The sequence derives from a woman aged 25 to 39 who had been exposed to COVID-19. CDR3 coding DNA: TGTGCCAGCACGCCAGGGCTGGGCAATGAGCAGTTCTTC. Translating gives CASTPGLGNEQFF.